These 30 T cell receptor beta chains came from one sample sequenced in a study of cytotoxic CD8 clonotypes in ibrutinib-treated CLL (TCRdb year 2021). Receptor libraries were prepared by the immunoSEQ multiplex PCR assay. What TCRdb holds here is the immuneACCESS table cut down to in-frame rearrangements. Part of the clones is not present; checked against another copy, under half of the missing clones reflect an unresolved V gene, and the others are unexplained. The sample includes 130,000 or so clones, with roughly 83% observed a single time. The ten largest clones represent about 13% of the sample. What the time point label conveys for this sample: approximately eleven months on ibrutinib. Specimen: PBMCs, collected after 12 months of ibrutinib treatment. Receptors originate from a human donor with chronic lymphocytic leukemia.

This clone has more than one count but fewer than ten. This chain joins TRBV30 and TRBJ2-5; D tentatively fits TRBD1 or TRBD2 (5 bases each). Trimming shortened V by 2 bases and J by 7 bases, and 14 bases separated the two germline ends. The CDR3 length is 13 residues. The germline CDR1 and CDR2 sequences are GTSNPN and SVGIG (reference sequence). CDR3 sequence reads: CAWSRDGTGTQYF. CDR3 sequence (DNA): TGTGCCTGGAGTAGGGACGGTACTGGGACCCAGTACTTC.

This chain links TRBV19 with TRBJ2-7; 8 bases line up with TRBD2. With V trimmed by 3 bases and J by 5 bases, 6 bases remained unmatched. Germline values: CDR1 LNHDA, CDR2 SQIVND (reference sequence). CDR3 length: 14 amino acids. In DNA, the CDR3 is TGTGCCAGTAGTATCATCGGCGGGAGGAACGAGCAGTACTTC. Amino acid sequence: CASSIIGGRNEQYF.

This chain uses TRBV30 with TRBJ2-5; D uncertain. CDR1 GTSNPN and CDR2 SVGIG come from the germline V gene (reference sequence). The CDR3 length is 12 residues. Trimming cost V 0 bases and J 4 bases, with 6 bases left between them. DNA for the CDR3: TGTGCCTGGAGTGTACCTCCAGAGACCCAGTACTTC. Amino acids: CAWSVPPETQYF.

This clone was seen more than once but under ten times. The chain couples TRBV19 to TRBJ1-5, with TRBD1 matching over 7 bases. CDR3 length: 14 amino acids. The V gene end was trimmed by 4 bases and the J gene end by 6 bases; junction bases not matched to a gene: 6. Germline CDR1 LNHDA, CDR2 SQIVND (reference sequence). The CDR3 coding sequence is TGTGCCAGTAGTAGGGGACAGTGGAGTCAGCCCCAGCATTTT. The encoded protein is CASSRGQWSQPQHF. The full variable domain, its missing parts supplied by reference TRBV19 and TRBJ1-5, is DGGITQSPKYLFRKEGQNVTLSCEQNLNHDAMYWYRQDPGQGLRLIYYSQIVNDFQKGDIAEGYSVSREKKESFPLTVTSAQKNPTAFYLCASSRGQWSQPQHFGDGTRLSIL.

This chain joins TRBV2 and TRBJ2-4; the D is unclear. Per the germline V gene, CDR1 is SNHLY and CDR2 is FYNNEI. Trimming removed 4 bases from V and 0 bases from J, with 10 bases in between. This CDR3 has 15 amino acids. The CDR3 spells CASSGDSVAKNIQYF. Here the CDR3 DNA reads TGTGCCAGCAGTGGAGACTCCGTAGCCAAAAACATTCAGTACTTC. The full variable domain, rest sourced from reference TRBV2 and TRBJ2-4, is EPEVTQTPSHQVTQMGQEVILRCVPISNHLYFYWYRQILGQKVEFLVSFYNNEISEKSEIFDDQFSVERPDGSNFTLKIRSTKLEDSAMYFCASSGDSVAKNIQYFGAGTRLSVL.

The CDR3, as DNA: TGTGCCAGCAGCCGGACAGTAGCCAAAAACATTCAGTACTTC. The encoded protein is CASSRTVAKNIQYF. The V and J genes are TRBV7-8 and TRBJ2-4; a weak D match, TRBD1 (6 bases). The CDR3 contains 14 residues. The germline V gene has CDR1 SGHVS and CDR2 FQNEAQ. V dropped 5 bases and J dropped 0 bases, with 8 bases sitting between them.

This chain connects TRBV6-5 to TRBJ2-7; D gene ambiguous. Trimming stripped 2 bases from V and 6 bases from J, with 5 bases between. The CDR3 runs 11 residues. CDR1 MNHEY and CDR2 SVGAGI come from the germline V gene. Written as DNA, the CDR3 is TGTGCCAGCAGTTACCTGCTCGAGCAGTACTTC. This translates into CASSYLLEQYF.

The chain employs TRBV11-2 and TRBJ2-7, with D possibly TRBD1 on 6 matching bases. The CDR3 is 14 residues long. CDR1 is SGHAT, CDR2 FQNNGV, per germline. The V end lost 0 bases, the J end lost 1 base, and 7 bases lay between the germline ends. The DNA for the CDR3 is TGTGCCAGCAGCTTAGACAGGGGATCCTACGAGCAGTACTTC. This sequence encodes CASSLDRGSYEQYF.

This clone was detected only a few times. The chain couples TRBV14 to TRBJ2-1; TRBD2 matches at 8 bases. Germline CDR1 and CDR2: SGHDN and FVKESK. The CDR3 is 15 amino acids. With V trimmed by 6 bases and J by 8 bases, 12 bases remained unmatched. The CDR3, as DNA: TGTGCCAGCAGACGCGGGGCGGGAGGCATGCATGAGCAGTTCTTC. The encoded protein is CASRRGAGGMHEQFF.

The V call is TRBV5-1, the J call TRBJ2-7, with D perhaps given as TRBD1 or TRBD2 (5 bases each). The V end was cut by 3 bases, the J end by 2 bases, with 12 bases between. Germline values: CDR1 SGHRS, CDR2 YFSETQ. The CDR3 spans 14 residues. DNA of the CDR3: TGCGCCAGCAGCTATCGGGACGGCACCTACGAGCAGTACTTC. This translates into CASSYRDGTYEQYF.

This clone is medium-sized in the sample. This chain joins TRBV6-5 and TRBJ2-3; D is uncertain. The CDR3 contains 13 residues. Germline-derived CDR1 and CDR2 are MNHEY and SVGAGI. Trimming took 0 bases from V and 4 from J, leaving 5 bases between them. CDR3 residues: CASSYSIADTQYF. The CDR3 DNA reads as TGTGCCAGCAGTTACTCGATTGCAGATACGCAGTATTTT.

V and J are TRBV6-4 and TRBJ2-7; D remains unclear. V dropped 4 bases and J dropped 4 bases, with 2 bases sitting between them. The CDR3 consists of 10 residues. CDR1 is MRHNA and CDR2 is SNTAGT in the germline V gene. The CDR3 nucleotides read TGTGCCAGCAGTGTTTACGAGCAGTACTTC. It specifies CASSVYEQYF.

The gene calls are TRBV5-6 and TRBJ1-3; no clear D gene. The CDR3 totals 13 residues. Trimming stripped 0 bases from V and 4 bases from J, with 5 bases between. Germline assignment: CDR1 SGHDT and CDR2 YYEEEE. CDR3 residues: CASSLDGGNTIYF. The DNA for the CDR3 is TGTGCCAGCAGCTTGGATGGGGGAAACACCATATATTTT.

This sequence joins TRBV10-2 and TRBJ2-5, with D maybe TRBD1 (6 bases). Germline CDR1 reads WSHSY; CDR2 reads SAAADI. The V gene lost 8 bases and the J gene lost 5 bases, with 12 bases spanning the gap. This CDR3 is 12 amino acids long. The CDR3 spells CASAHRVETQYF. DNA for the CDR3: TGCGCCAGCGCGCACAGGGTTGAGACCCAGTACTTC.

This clone was counted a single time. This chain links TRBV13 with TRBJ2-6; D might be TRBD1 (5 bases). CDR1 PRHDT and CDR2 FYEKMQ come from the germline V gene (reference sequence). The CDR3 has 15 residues. Trimming cost V 5 bases and J 2 bases, with 10 bases left between them. In DNA, the CDR3 is TGTGCCAGCAGCAATCAGGGAACTGGGGCCAACGTCCTGACTTTC. Amino acid sequence: CASSNQGTGANVLTF.

The chain employs TRBV27 and TRBJ1-1; unclear D gene. The CDR3 is made up of 12 amino acids. V lost 6 bases and J 1 base, leaving 6 bases between the germline ends. Germline lookup yields CDR1 MNHEY and CDR2 SMNVEV (reference sequence). CDR3 sequence: CASSRGNTEAFF. Here the CDR3 DNA reads TGTGCCAGCAGCCGGGGGAACACTGAAGCTTTCTTT.

V gene TRBV18 combines with J gene TRBJ1-5; D perhaps matches TRBD1 (5 bases). Germline V gene lookup returns CDR1 KGHSH and CDR2 LQKENI. V dropped 1 base and J dropped 2 bases, with 12 bases sitting between them. The CDR3 is 16 amino acids. In nucleotides, the CDR3 is TGTGCCAGCTCACCACTGTCAGGGAGGGGCAATCAGCCCCAGCATTTT. This sequence encodes CASSPLSGRGNQPQHF.

V is TRBV7-3 and J is TRBJ2-2; no definite D call. Looked up from germline, CDR1 is SGHTA and CDR2 is FQGTGA. With 4 bases removed from V and 5 bases from J, the gap between germline ends came to 8 bases. The CDR3 has 13 residues. The CDR3 reads CASSSVGTGELFF. For the CDR3, the DNA is TGTGCCAGCAGCTCGGTGGGGACCGGGGAGCTGTTTTTT.

CDR3 amino acids: CSVDGGRGSYNEQFF. CDR3 nucleotides: TGCAGCGTTGACGGCGGGAGGGGCTCCTACAATGAGCAGTTCTTC. The chain joins TRBV29-1 to TRBJ2-1, with 9 positions matching TRBD2. This CDR3 spans 15 amino acids. Trimming at V came to 3 bases and at J to 0 bases, leaving 3 bases not matched to a gene. The germline V gene has CDR1 SQVTM and CDR2 ANQGSEA.

The chain is built from TRBV6-6 and TRBJ1-2, with D possibly matching TRBD1 (6 bases). In germline, CDR1 is MNHNY, CDR2 SVGAGI (reference sequence). CDR3 length: 15 amino acids. The ends were cut back, 0 bases at V and 5 bases at J, with 13 bases in the middle. CDR3 region: CASSYSLGAGYGYTF. CDR3 in DNA: TGTGCCAGCAGTTACTCATTGGGGGCAGGGTATGGCTACACCTTC.

V is TRBV4-3 and J is TRBJ2-3; D is ambiguous. Germline loops: CDR1 LGHNA, CDR2 YSLEER. This CDR3 has 16 amino acids. The germline V and J ends were trimmed by 0 bases and 4 bases, with 14 bases remaining between them. CDR3 coding DNA: TGCGCCAGCAGCCAAGATGTGGGTGGTTCAGCAGATACGCAGTATTTT. It yields the protein CASSQDVGGSADTQYF.

This rearrangement joins TRBV5-4 to TRBJ1-1; D is unclear. The V and J ends lost 6 bases and 6 bases respectively, with 21 bases between them. Germline assignment: CDR1 SGHNT and CDR2 YYREEE (reference sequence). This CDR3 contains 15 residues. CDR3 bases: TGTGCCAGCACCTCTTTGGCCAGCCCTTCAGCTGAAGCTTTCTTT. Translating gives CASTSLASPSAEAFF.

The chain employs TRBV7-2 and TRBJ2-7, with no clear D. CDR1 is SGHTA, CDR2 FQGNSA, per germline. V was trimmed by 1 base and J by 6 bases, leaving 10 bases between them. This CDR3 spans 13 amino acids. In DNA, the CDR3 is TGTGCCAGCAGCTTAGTCGGCGATCGCGAGCAGTACTTC. It translates to CASSLVGDREQYF.

The CDR3: CASGDWEGYTF. The CDR3, as DNA: TGTGCCAGCGGGGATTGGGAGGGCTACACCTTC. This chain uses TRBV6-6 with TRBJ1-2; D gene unclear. This CDR3 is built from 11 residues. The germline V gene has CDR1 MNHNY and CDR2 SVGAGI (reference sequence). V dropped 8 bases and J dropped 8 bases, with 12 bases sitting between them.

The chain couples TRBV7-6 to TRBJ2-1, with TRBD2 matching 13 bases. V was pared by 1 base and J by 7 bases, with 4 bases of the junction left unmatched. Per the germline V gene, CDR1 is SGHVS and CDR2 is FNYEAQ. The CDR3 spans 16 residues. The CDR3 DNA reads TGTGCCAGCAGCTTAGGAAGGACTAGCGGGAGTAATGAGCAGTTCTTC. This encodes CASSLGRTSGSNEQFF.

This chain connects TRBV4-2 to TRBJ2-5, with TRBD2 matching over 9 bases. The J segment lost 3 bases and the V segment lost 1 base, leaving 12 bases of the junction unmatched. Germline-derived CDR1 and CDR2 are LGHNA and YNFKEQ. The CDR3 is 18 amino acids. CDR3 region: CASSQGEASGIVEETQYF. In DNA form, the CDR3 reads TGTGCCAGCAGCCAAGGGGAGGCTAGCGGGATAGTTGAAGAGACCCAGTACTTC.

This rearrangement joins TRBV25-1 to TRBJ2-3; D is perhaps TRBD2 (5 bases). CDR1 MGHDK and CDR2 SYGVNS come from the germline V gene. This CDR3 has 12 amino acids. Trimming left V 5 bases short and J 4 bases short, with 7 bases between. This CDR3 reads CASSYGADTQYF. In DNA, the CDR3 is TGTGCCAGCAGTTACGGGGCAGATACGCAGTATTTT. The whole variable domain, filled in from reference TRBV25-1 and TRBJ2-3, reads EADIYQTPRYLVIGTGKKITLECSQTMGHDKMYWYQQDPGMELHLIHYSYGVNSTEKGDLSSESTVSRIRTEHFPLTLESARPSHTSQYLCASSYGADTQYFGPGTRLTVL.

This clone has a handful of counts. V is TRBV7-2 and J is TRBJ2-1; D gene uncertain. Between the trimmed V and J ends, which lost 3 bases and 0 bases, there was a span of 3 bases. Germline assignment: CDR1 SGHTA and CDR2 FQGNSA. There are 13 residues in the CDR3. The CDR3 DNA is TGTGCCAGCAGCTTTAGCTCCTACAATGAGCAGTTCTTC. Amino acid sequence: CASSFSSYNEQFF.

The rearrangement joins TRBV19 to TRBJ1-5; D gene unclear. V dropped 3 bases and J dropped 0 bases, with 9 bases sitting between them. The CDR3 loop spans 15 amino acids. CDR1 is LNHDA and CDR2 is SQIVND in the germline V gene (reference sequence). CDR3 bases: TGTGCCAGTAGTATTGGGTGGTATAGCAATCAGCCCCAGCATTTT. It encodes CASSIGWYSNQPQHF.

This clone has a handful of counts. The chain links TRBV7-2 to TRBJ2-1, with no clear D. Per the germline V gene, CDR1 is SGHTA and CDR2 is FQGNSA. The germline V and J ends were trimmed by 0 bases and 9 bases, with 6 bases remaining between them. CDR3 size: 12 residues. In nucleotides, the CDR3 is TGTGCCAGCAGCTTAGCGCAAGCTGAGCAGTTCTTC. It translates to CASSLAQAEQFF.